One and the same sample provided the 9 T cell receptor beta chains below, sequenced in a study of long-term antiretroviral therapy in people with HIV. Survey-level immunoSEQ v3.0 assays were run. Produced via immunoSEQ multiplex PCR; TCRdb's table is partial and in-frame only. This sample has about 21,000 clones; 82% occur once, and the top ten carry 7.5% to 10%. Sequenced here: unsorted PBMCs, sampled at the start of antiretroviral therapy. The receptors here all came from a man in his fifties or sixties with HIV.

V gene TRBV4-3 combines with J gene TRBJ1-5; possibly TRBD1 for D (5 bases). The V gene's germline CDR1 is LGHNA and CDR2 YSLEER. V gave up 3 bases and J gave up 4 bases, with 16 bases separating them. This CDR3 is 16 amino acids long. CDR3 sequence reads: CASSQKVVGANQPQHF. DNA for the CDR3: TGCGCCAGCAGCCAGAAGGTCGTAGGGGCGAATCAGCCCCAGCATTTT.

The genes are TRBV6-5 and TRBJ1-2, with 7 positions matching TRBD1. The V gene's germline CDR1 is MNHEY and CDR2 SVGAGI. The V segment lost 5 bases and the J segment 6 bases; nucleotides outside the gene matches: 9. The CDR3 covers 14 residues. CDR3 region: CASSPDREWDGYTF. The CDR3 coding sequence is TGTGCCAGCAGTCCAGACAGGGAGTGGGATGGCTACACCTTC.

The V and J genes are TRBV30 and TRBJ2-2; D is possibly TRBD1 (7 bases). Trimming shortened V by 0 bases and J by 7 bases, and 15 bases separated the two germline ends. CDR3 length: 15 residues. Germline values: CDR1 GTSNPN, CDR2 SVGIG (reference sequence). The CDR3 DNA is TGTGCCTGGAGTGTAGGAGGGGGCGAAGTCGGGGAGCTGTTTTTT. Protein product: CAWSVGGGEVGELFF.

This chain connects TRBV5-8 to TRBJ2-5; 10 positions match TRBD2. The CDR3 has 17 residues. From germline, CDR1 is SGHTS and CDR2 YDEGEE. The J segment lost 5 bases and the V segment lost 0 bases, leaving 10 bases of the junction unmatched. Here the CDR3 DNA reads TGTGCCAGCAGCTTGGGAGGTACTAGCGGGATAGAGGAGACCCAGTACTTC. This codes for CASSLGGTSGIEETQYF.

This clone was recorded once. The chain is built from TRBV10-3 and TRBJ1-4; D may be TRBD1 (5 bases). CDR1 ENHRY and CDR2 SYGVKD come from the germline V gene. The V and J ends lost 6 bases and 0 bases respectively, with 11 bases between them. The CDR3 sequence is 15 residues long. In DNA, the CDR3 is TGTGCCATCAGCCAGGGTACAGCAACTAATGAAAAACTGTTTTTT. Translating it yields CAISQGTATNEKLFF.

The J gene is TRBJ2-3, the V gene TRBV6-5; no firm D call. Between the trimmed V and J ends, which lost 6 bases and 4 bases, there was a span of 11 bases. Germline V gene lookup returns CDR1 MNHEY and CDR2 SVGAGI. The CDR3 is 13 residues long. CDR3 DNA: TGTGCCAGCAGCTGGAACAGAGCAGATACGCAGTATTTT. The encoded protein is CASSWNRADTQYF.

V and J are TRBV19 and TRBJ1-1; tentatively, D is TRBD1 (6 bases). V lost 7 bases, J lost 1 base, and 10 bases lay in between. From germline, CDR1 is LNHDA and CDR2 SQIVND (reference sequence). CDR3 length: 13 residues. In DNA form, the CDR3 reads TGTGCCAGTACCACGGGACAGAACACTGAAGCTTTCTTT. Residues: CASTTGQNTEAFF.

The chain carries TRBV6-1 and TRBJ1-5; 7 bases are a match to TRBD1. This CDR3 is 14 amino acids long. V gave up 0 bases and J gave up 6 bases; unmatched junction bases: 2. Germline CDR1 and CDR2: MNHNS and SASEGT. The CDR3 loop is CASSEAGDSQPQHF. In nucleotides, the CDR3 is TGTGCCAGCAGTGAAGCCGGGGACAGTCAGCCCCAGCATTTT.

This rearrangement joins TRBV28 to TRBJ2-5; tentatively, D is TRBD1 (5 bases). Trimming left V 6 bases short and J 1 base short, with 24 bases between. CDR3 length: 18 amino acids. Germline CDR1 is MDHEN and CDR2 is SYDVKM. The CDR3 region is CASRKFLEDINRQETQYF. CDR3 coding DNA: TGTGCCAGCAGGAAGTTTTTAGAGGACATCAACCGCCAAGAGACCCAGTACTTC.